These T cell receptor beta chains were read from a single sample in a study of early T cells in non-severe SARS-CoV-2 infection. TCRdb used MiXCR to reprocess the 5' RACE reads, holding one entry per CDR3 protein. The data hold over 60,000 distinct CDR3 sequences, with around 12% observed a single time. Specimen: whole blood. All receptors come from an adult who was a healthcare worker with PCR-confirmed SARS-CoV-2 infection or an uninfected control (not recorded which). CDR3s include the opening cysteine and the closing phenylalanine or tryptophan. The D gene is left open where the match is weak. Rows may omit the clone size; those that give it use once, few, many or a size class.

V gene: TRBV12-3/TRBV12-4
D gene: NA
J gene: TRBJ2-7
clone size: NA
CDR3 protein: CASSQVADHEQYF
CDR3 DNA: TGTGCCAGCAGCCAGGTCGCAGACCACGAGCAGTACTTC

V gene: TRBV6-2/TRBV6-3
D gene: NA
J gene: TRBJ2-1
clone size: NA
CDR3 protein: CASSRTSNEQFF
CDR3 DNA: TGTGCCAGCAGCCGGACGTCCAATGAGCAGTTCTTC

V gene: TRBV12-3/TRBV12-4
D gene: NA
J gene: TRBJ1-1
clone size: NA
CDR3 protein: CASGDFGAFF
CDR3 DNA: TGTGCCAGTGGGGATTTCGGAGCTTTCTTT

V gene: TRBV18
D gene: NA
J gene: TRBJ2-5
clone size: NA
CDR3 protein: CASSRDVQETQYF
CDR3 DNA: TGTGCCAGTTCTCGGGACGTCCAAGAGACCCAGTACTTC

V gene: TRBV3-1
D gene: NA
J gene: TRBJ2-3
clone size: few
CDR3 protein: CASSQDRGLVTDTQYF
CDR3 DNA: TGTGCCAGCAGCCAAGATCGCGGGTTGGTCACAGATACGCAGTATTTT

V gene: TRBV28
D gene: NA
J gene: TRBJ2-7
clone size: few
CDR3 protein: CASSKIHTGAPYEQYF
CDR3 DNA: TGTGCCAGCAGTAAGATCCATACAGGCGCCCCCTACGAGCAGTACTTC

V gene: TRBV20-1
D gene: NA
J gene: TRBJ2-1
clone size: many
CDR3 protein: CSASGTSFLVF
CDR3 DNA: TGCAGTGCTAGCGGGACATCTTTTCTTGTCTTC

V gene: TRBV11-1
D gene: NA
J gene: TRBJ1-4
clone size: few
CDR3 protein: CASSSGEKLFF
CDR3 DNA: TGTGCCAGCAGCTCCGGTGAAAAACTGTTTTTT

V gene: TRBV15
D gene: NA
J gene: TRBJ1-5
clone size: many
CDR3 protein: CATTLSSYSNQPQHF
CDR3 DNA: TGTGCCACCACCTTAAGTAGTTATAGCAATCAGCCCCAGCATTTT

V gene: TRBV6-5
D gene: NA
J gene: TRBJ1-4
clone size: NA
CDR3 protein: CASSYLSQGLDREKLFF
CDR3 DNA: TGTGCCAGCAGTTACCTCTCGCAAGGATTGGATCGCGAAAAACTGTTTTTT

V gene: TRBV18
D gene: NA
J gene: TRBJ2-7
clone size: many
CDR3 protein: CASSQGVGYEQYF
CDR3 DNA: TGTGCCAGCTCACAAGGGGTAGGCTACGAGCAGTACTTC

V gene: TRBV2
D gene: NA
J gene: TRBJ1-1
clone size: NA
CDR3 protein: CASRNHPNTEAFF
CDR3 DNA: TGTGCCAGCCGGAACCACCCGAACACTGAAGCTTTCTTT

V gene: TRBV14
D gene: NA
J gene: TRBJ1-4
clone size: few
CDR3 protein: CASSFTTMGEKLFF
CDR3 DNA: TGTGCCAGCAGCTTCACGACGATGGGGGAAAAACTGTTTTTT

V gene: TRBV15
D gene: NA
J gene: TRBJ1-5
clone size: many
CDR3 protein: CATSRDGAGPRNQPQHF
CDR3 DNA: TGTGCCACCAGCAGAGATGGGGCAGGGCCTAGAAATCAGCCCCAGCATTTT

V gene: TRBV12-3/TRBV12-4
D gene: TRBD2
J gene: TRBJ2-2
clone size: many
CDR3 protein: CASSTRRTSGGAYTGELFF
CDR3 DNA: TGTGCCAGCAGTACCCGGCGGACTAGCGGGGGGGCCTACACCGGGGAGCTGTTTTTT

V gene: TRBV10-2
D gene: NA
J gene: TRBJ1-2
clone size: NA
CDR3 protein: CASSERVGVNTNYGYTF
CDR3 DNA: TGCGCCAGCAGTGAGAGGGTCGGAGTAAATACTAACTATGGCTACACCTTC

V gene: TRBV2
D gene: NA
J gene: TRBJ1-5
clone size: many
CDR3 protein: CASQGVSNQPQHF
CDR3 DNA: TGTGCTTCCCAGGGTGTTAGCAATCAGCCCCAGCATTTT

V gene: TRBV6-5
D gene: NA
J gene: TRBJ2-2
clone size: NA
CDR3 protein: CASSYSGYSTGELFF
CDR3 DNA: TGTGCCAGCAGTTACTCCGGGTATTCCACCGGGGAGCTGTTTTTT

V gene: TRBV7-9
D gene: NA
J gene: TRBJ1-1
clone size: few
CDR3 protein: CASSFRERTEAFF
CDR3 DNA: TGTGCCAGCAGCTTTCGTGAGAGGACTGAAGCTTTCTTT

V gene: TRBV19
D gene: NA
J gene: TRBJ2-3
clone size: NA
CDR3 protein: CASSGRRPTDTQYF
CDR3 DNA: TGTGCCAGTAGTGGGCGACGGCCCACAGATACGCAGTATTTT

V gene: TRBV19
D gene: NA
J gene: TRBJ2-1
clone size: NA
CDR3 protein: CASSIQEVNGIYNEQFF
CDR3 DNA: TGTGCCAGTAGTATACAGGAGGTAAATGGAATTTACAATGAGCAGTTCTTC

V gene: TRBV6-1
D gene: NA
J gene: TRBJ1-2
clone size: NA
CDR3 protein: CASSEGAAAYGYTF
CDR3 DNA: TGTGCCAGCAGTGAAGGAGCAGCGGCCTATGGCTACACCTTC

V gene: TRBV12-3/TRBV12-4
D gene: NA
J gene: TRBJ1-2
clone size: NA
CDR3 protein: CASTPGRANYGYTF
CDR3 DNA: TGTGCCAGCACCCCTGGCCGAGCTAACTATGGCTACACCTTC

V gene: TRBV11-2
D gene: TRBD2
J gene: TRBJ2-3
clone size: few
CDR3 protein: CASSSEGSGGLTDTQYF
CDR3 DNA: TGTGCCAGCAGCTCCGAAGGTAGCGGGGGGCTCACAGATACGCAGTATTTT

V gene: TRBV6-5
D gene: TRBD1
J gene: TRBJ1-5
clone size: NA
CDR3 protein: CASRKRQGVNQPQHF
CDR3 DNA: TGTGCCAGCAGAAAAAGACAGGGAGTTAATCAGCCCCAGCATTTT

V gene: TRBV7-9
D gene: NA
J gene: TRBJ1-2
clone size: NA
CDR3 protein: CASSPRFNYGYTF
CDR3 DNA: TGTGCCAGCAGCCCCAGATTCAACTATGGCTACACCTTC

V gene: TRBV5-1
D gene: TRBD1
J gene: TRBJ2-7
clone size: few
CDR3 protein: CASSFNGQGVDEQYF
CDR3 DNA: TGCGCCAGCAGCTTCAACGGACAGGGGGTAGACGAGCAGTACTTC

V gene: TRBV5-4
D gene: NA
J gene: TRBJ2-7
clone size: many
CDR3 protein: CASSLGKGHSAGAPYEQYF
CDR3 DNA: TGTGCCAGCAGCTTGGGAAAGGGGCACTCTGCGGGGGCTCCCTACGAGCAGTACTTC

V gene: TRBV7-9
D gene: NA
J gene: TRBJ1-2
clone size: few
CDR3 protein: CASNLGVLNYTF
CDR3 DNA: TGTGCCAGCAACCTAGGGGTGCTAAACTACACCTTC

V gene: TRBV7-2
D gene: NA
J gene: TRBJ2-1
clone size: few
CDR3 protein: CASSLARAINEQFF
CDR3 DNA: TGTGCCAGCAGCTTAGCCCGGGCTATCAATGAGCAGTTCTTC

V gene: TRBV3-1
D gene: NA
J gene: TRBJ2-1
clone size: few
CDR3 protein: CASSPEGRAGYNEQFF
CDR3 DNA: TGTGCCAGCAGCCCTGAGGGACGCGCGGGTTACAATGAGCAGTTCTTC

V gene: TRBV3-1
D gene: TRBD1
J gene: TRBJ2-3
clone size: few
CDR3 protein: CASSQDLGQGADTQYF
CDR3 DNA: TGTGCCAGCAGCCAAGATCTGGGACAGGGCGCAGATACGCAGTATTTT

V gene: TRBV29-1
D gene: TRBD2
J gene: TRBJ2-5
clone size: few
CDR3 protein: CSVDGLFGGARETQYF
CDR3 DNA: TGCAGCGTTGACGGATTATTCGGGGGGGCCCGGGAGACCCAGTACTTC

V gene: TRBV5-1
D gene: NA
J gene: TRBJ1-3
clone size: NA
CDR3 protein: CASTGGSGNTIYF
CDR3 DNA: TGCGCCAGCACGGGAGGTTCCGGAAACACCATATATTTT

V gene: TRBV9
D gene: TRBD1
J gene: TRBJ2-5
clone size: NA
CDR3 protein: CASSVRQGQETQYF
CDR3 DNA: TGTGCCAGCAGCGTACGACAGGGGCAAGAGACCCAGTACTTC

V gene: TRBV3-1
D gene: TRBD1
J gene: TRBJ2-7
clone size: many
CDR3 protein: CASSSSGTGFYEQYF
CDR3 DNA: TGTGCCAGCAGCTCGTCCGGGACAGGCTTCTACGAGCAGTACTTC

V gene: TRBV18
D gene: NA
J gene: TRBJ2-2
clone size: NA
CDR3 protein: CASSAEPSVHTGELFF
CDR3 DNA: TGTGCCAGCTCAGCGGAACCGTCAGTCCACACCGGGGAGCTGTTTTTT

V gene: TRBV29-1
D gene: NA
J gene: TRBJ2-3
clone size: few
CDR3 protein: CSVEAGDTDTQYF
CDR3 DNA: TGCAGCGTTGAAGCAGGGGACACAGATACGCAGTATTTT

V gene: TRBV18
D gene: NA
J gene: TRBJ2-1
clone size: many
CDR3 protein: CASSPGQYNEQFF
CDR3 DNA: TGTGCCAGCTCACCGGGCCAGTACAATGAGCAGTTCTTC

V gene: TRBV7-9
D gene: NA
J gene: TRBJ2-2
clone size: few
CDR3 protein: CASSLLTGASTGELFF
CDR3 DNA: TGTGCCAGCAGCTTATTAACCGGGGCTAGCACCGGGGAGCTGTTTTTT

V gene: TRBV4-2
D gene: NA
J gene: TRBJ1-3
clone size: many
CDR3 protein: CASSQGSGGNTIYF
CDR3 DNA: TGTGCCAGCAGCCAGGGGAGTGGGGGAAACACCATATATTTT

V gene: TRBV20-1
D gene: TRBD1
J gene: TRBJ2-3
clone size: many
CDR3 protein: CSARPPGGDTDTQYF
CDR3 DNA: TGCAGTGCTAGACCCCCAGGGGGTGACACAGATACGCAGTATTTT

V gene: TRBV4-2
D gene: NA
J gene: TRBJ2-7
clone size: NA
CDR3 protein: CASSQDGASSSYEQYF
CDR3 DNA: TGTGCCAGCAGCCAAGACGGGGCAAGTAGCTCCTACGAGCAGTACTTC

V gene: TRBV9
D gene: TRBD1
J gene: TRBJ2-1
clone size: NA
CDR3 protein: CASSTTGTHEQFF
CDR3 DNA: TGTGCCAGCAGCACGACAGGGACCCATGAGCAGTTCTTC

V gene: TRBV3-1
D gene: NA
J gene: TRBJ2-1
clone size: NA
CDR3 protein: CASTLSYSYNEQFF
CDR3 DNA: TGTGCCAGCACTTTGTCGTACAGCTACAATGAGCAGTTCTTC